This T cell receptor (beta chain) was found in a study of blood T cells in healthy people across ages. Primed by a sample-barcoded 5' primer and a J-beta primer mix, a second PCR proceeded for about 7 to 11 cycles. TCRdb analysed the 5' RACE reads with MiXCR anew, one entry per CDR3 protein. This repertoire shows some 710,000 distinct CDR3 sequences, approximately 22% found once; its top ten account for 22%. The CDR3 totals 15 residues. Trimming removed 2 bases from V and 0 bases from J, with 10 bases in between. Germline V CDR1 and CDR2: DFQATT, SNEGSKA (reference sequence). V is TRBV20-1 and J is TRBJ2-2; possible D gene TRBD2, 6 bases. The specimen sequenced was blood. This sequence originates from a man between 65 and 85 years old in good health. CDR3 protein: CSARPPGANTGELFF. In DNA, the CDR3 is TGCAGTGCTAGACCCCCGGGGGCGAACACCGGGGAGCTGTTTTTT.